These 9 T cell receptor beta chains came from one sample sequenced in a study of CDR3 diversity in severe acne. TCRdb independently ran MiXCR on the PCR reads; one entry per CDR3 protein. The sample has fewer than 90,000 distinct CDR3 sequences, under 55% seen once. Sequencing was done on a sample of blood. The source of these receptors is a male donor with severe acne vulgaris.

V and J are TRBV6-1 and TRBJ1-4; a possible D gene is TRBD1 (6 bases). Trimming removed 5 bases from V and 0 bases from J, with 13 bases in between. Germline loops: CDR1 MNHNS, CDR2 SASEGT. CDR3 length: 16 amino acids. The CDR3 sequence is CASSFPWDTTNEKLFF. In DNA form, the CDR3 reads TGTGCCAGCAGTTTCCCGTGGGACACAACTAATGAAAAACTGTTTTTT.

The V call is TRBV5-5, the J call TRBJ2-4, with no clear D. V was pared by 8 bases and J by 6 bases, with 21 bases between. Germline CDR1 is SGHKS and CDR2 is YYEKEE (reference sequence). This CDR3 has 15 residues. As DNA, the CDR3 is TGTGCCAGAGATCTATCTCAGAGATTGGGAAACATTCAGTACTTC. This encodes CARDLSQRLGNIQYF.

This clonotype has a handful of counts. The germline gene is not matched at one end of the junction; a read error may be the cause. The chain combines TRBV3-1 with TRBJ1-2; D is ambiguous. Germline lookup yields CDR1 LGHDT and CDR2 YNNKEL (reference sequence). The CDR3 covers 11 residues. In DNA, the CDR3 is TGTGCCAGCAGCCAAGAGGGTCGACATGCCTTC. Its protein is CASSQEGRHAF.

V gene TRBV27 combines with J gene TRBJ2-7, with TRBD2 as a possible D gene (6 bases). From germline, CDR1 is MNHEY and CDR2 SMNVEV (reference sequence). The CDR3 is made up of 15 amino acids. V was trimmed by 5 bases and J by 0 bases, leaving 14 bases between them. CDR3 residues: CASSLTAGISYEQYV. CDR3 sequence (DNA): TGTGCCAGCAGTCTAACCGCGGGAATCTCCTACGAGCAGTACGTC.

The chain couples TRBV6-5 to TRBJ1-3; tentatively, D is TRBD1 (6 bases). The germline gives CDR1 MNHEY, CDR2 SVGAGI. The CDR3 covers 13 residues. V gave up 8 bases and J gave up 7 bases, with 15 bases separating them. The CDR3 is CASRTAGFNTIYF. Here the CDR3 DNA reads TGTGCCAGCCGGACAGCGGGCTTCAACACCATATATTTT.

This sequence joins TRBV28 and TRBJ2-2, with D possibly matching TRBD2 (6 bases). Germline values: CDR1 MDHEN, CDR2 SYDVKM. Trimming shortened V by 5 bases and J by 4 bases, and 17 bases separated the two germline ends. This CDR3 has 16 amino acids. The CDR3 DNA sequence: TGTGCCAGCAGTCCCCGCAGGGCGGGAAGCACCGGGGAGCTGTTTTTT. This gives the protein CASSPRRAGSTGELFF.

This clonotype was detected many times. The gene calls are TRBV4-3 and TRBJ1-4, with D uncertain. The germline V gene encodes CDR1 LGHNA and CDR2 YSLEER. Trimming stripped 3 bases from V and 5 bases from J, with 13 bases between. This CDR3 has 15 residues. The CDR3: CASSHSLGRNEKLFF. For the CDR3, the DNA is TGCGCCAGCAGCCACTCTCTCGGAAGAAATGAAAAACTGTTTTTT.

This clonotype appeared a few times. This rearrangement joins TRBV6-4 to TRBJ2-1; D unresolved. The V and J ends lost 7 bases and 2 bases respectively, with 18 bases between them. The CDR3 runs to 16 residues. The germline CDR1 and CDR2 sequences are MRHNA and SNTAGT. CDR3: CASKLRRIRTYNEQFF. The CDR3 region has the DNA TGTGCCAGCAAGCTAAGGCGAATTCGAACCTACAATGAGCAGTTCTTC.

This clonotype was seen at least ten times. This rearrangement joins TRBV5-1 to TRBJ1-6; 11 bases align to TRBD1. Germline loops: CDR1 SGHRS, CDR2 YFSETQ. This CDR3 region has 15 residues. Trimming at V came to 4 bases and at J to 7 bases, leaving 4 bases not matched to a gene. The CDR3, as DNA: TGCGCCAGCAGCAAGGACAGGGGGCGGAATTCACCCCTCCACTTT. Residues: CASSKDRGRNSPLHF.